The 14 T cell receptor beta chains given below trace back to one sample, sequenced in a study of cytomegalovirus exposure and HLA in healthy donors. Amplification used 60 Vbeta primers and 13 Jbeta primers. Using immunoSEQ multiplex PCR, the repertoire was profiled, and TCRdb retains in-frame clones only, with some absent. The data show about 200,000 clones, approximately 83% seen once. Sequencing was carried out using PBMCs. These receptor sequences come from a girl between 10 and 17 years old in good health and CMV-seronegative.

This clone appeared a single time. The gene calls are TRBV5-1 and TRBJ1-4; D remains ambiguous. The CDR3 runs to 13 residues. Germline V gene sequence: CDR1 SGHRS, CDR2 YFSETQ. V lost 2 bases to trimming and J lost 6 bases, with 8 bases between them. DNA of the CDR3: TGCGCCAGCAGCTTTTCCACAGATGAAAAACTGTTTTTT. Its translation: CASSFSTDEKLFF.

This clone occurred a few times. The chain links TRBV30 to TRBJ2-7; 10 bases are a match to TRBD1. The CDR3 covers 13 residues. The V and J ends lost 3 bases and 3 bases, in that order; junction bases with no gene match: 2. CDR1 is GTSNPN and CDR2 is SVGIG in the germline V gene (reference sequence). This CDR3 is CAWSRDRGYEQYF. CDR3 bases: TGTGCCTGGAGCCGGGACAGGGGCTACGAGCAGTACTTC.

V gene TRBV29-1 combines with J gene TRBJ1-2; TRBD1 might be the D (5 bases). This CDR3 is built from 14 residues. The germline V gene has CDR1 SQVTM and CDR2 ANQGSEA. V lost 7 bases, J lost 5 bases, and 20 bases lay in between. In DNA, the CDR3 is TGCAGCGCGACTTCAGGGTTGGACCAGTATGGCTACACCTTC. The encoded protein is CSATSGLDQYGYTF.

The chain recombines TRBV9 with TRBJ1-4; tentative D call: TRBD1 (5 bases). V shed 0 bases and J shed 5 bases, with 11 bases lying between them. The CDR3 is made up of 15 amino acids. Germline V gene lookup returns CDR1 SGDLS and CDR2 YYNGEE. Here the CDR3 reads CASSVAGRANEKLFF. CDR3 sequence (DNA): TGTGCCAGCAGCGTAGCCGGCAGGGCCAATGAAAAACTGTTTTTT.

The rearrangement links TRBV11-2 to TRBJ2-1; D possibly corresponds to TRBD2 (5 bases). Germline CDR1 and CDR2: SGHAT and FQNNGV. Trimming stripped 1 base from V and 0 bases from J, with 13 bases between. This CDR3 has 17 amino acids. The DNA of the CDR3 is TGTGCCAGCAGCTTAGTACCCCTAGCTCCCTCCTACAATGAGCAGTTCTTC. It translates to CASSLVPLAPSYNEQFF. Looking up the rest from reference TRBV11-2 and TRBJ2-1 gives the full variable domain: EAGVAQSPRYKIIEKRQSVAFWCNPISGHATLYWYQQILGQGPKLLIQFQNNGVVDDSQLPKDRFSAERLKGVDSTLKIQPAKLEDSAVYLCASSLVPLAPSYNEQFFGPGTRLTVL.

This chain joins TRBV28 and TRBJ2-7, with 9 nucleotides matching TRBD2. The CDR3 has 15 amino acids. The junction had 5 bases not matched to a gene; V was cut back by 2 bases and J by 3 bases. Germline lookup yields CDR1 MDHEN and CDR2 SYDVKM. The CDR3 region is CASSLGAGGGYEQYF. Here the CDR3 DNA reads TGTGCCAGCAGTTTAGGAGCGGGAGGAGGCTACGAGCAGTACTTC. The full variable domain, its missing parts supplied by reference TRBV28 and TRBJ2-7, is DVKVTQSSRYLVKRTGEKVFLECVQDMDHENMFWYRQDPGLGLRLIYFSYDVKMKEKGDIPEGYSVSREKKERFSLILESASTNQTSMYLCASSLGAGGGYEQYFGPGTRLTVT.

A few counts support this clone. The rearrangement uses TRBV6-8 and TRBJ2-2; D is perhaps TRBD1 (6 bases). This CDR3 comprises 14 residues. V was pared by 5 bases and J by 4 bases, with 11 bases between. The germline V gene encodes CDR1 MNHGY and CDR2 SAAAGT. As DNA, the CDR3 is TGTGCCAGCAGTCCCACAGGGACCACCGGGGAGCTGTTTTTT. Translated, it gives CASSPTGTTGELFF.

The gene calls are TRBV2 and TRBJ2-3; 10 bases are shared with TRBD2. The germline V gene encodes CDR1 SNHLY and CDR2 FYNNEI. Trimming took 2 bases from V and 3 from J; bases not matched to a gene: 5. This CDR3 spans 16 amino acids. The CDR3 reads CASSERLAGRTDTQYF. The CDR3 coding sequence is TGTGCCAGCAGTGAACGACTAGCGGGCAGAACAGATACGCAGTATTTT.

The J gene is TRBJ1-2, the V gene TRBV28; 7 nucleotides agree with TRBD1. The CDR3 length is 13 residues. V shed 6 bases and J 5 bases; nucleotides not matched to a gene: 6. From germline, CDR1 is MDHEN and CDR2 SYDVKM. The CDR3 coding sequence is TGTGCCAGCAGGACAGGGACTGAGTATGGCTACACCTTC. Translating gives CASRTGTEYGYTF.

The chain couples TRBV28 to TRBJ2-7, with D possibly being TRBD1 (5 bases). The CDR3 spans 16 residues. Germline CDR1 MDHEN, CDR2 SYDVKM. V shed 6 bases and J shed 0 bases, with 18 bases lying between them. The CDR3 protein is CASRNSLGAHSYEQYF. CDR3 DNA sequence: TGTGCCAGCAGGAATTCCCTAGGGGCACACTCCTACGAGCAGTACTTC.

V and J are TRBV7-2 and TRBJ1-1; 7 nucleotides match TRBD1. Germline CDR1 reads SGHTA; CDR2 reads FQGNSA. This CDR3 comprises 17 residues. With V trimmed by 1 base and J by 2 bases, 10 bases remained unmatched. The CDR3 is CASSLVGTALINTEAFF. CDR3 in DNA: TGTGCCAGCAGCTTAGTAGGGACAGCCTTGATTAACACTGAAGCTTTCTTT.

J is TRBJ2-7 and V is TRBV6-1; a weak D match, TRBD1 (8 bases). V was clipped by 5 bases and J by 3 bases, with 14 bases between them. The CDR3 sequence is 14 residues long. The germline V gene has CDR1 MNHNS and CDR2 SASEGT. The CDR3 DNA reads TGTGCCAGCAGTCCACAGGGGGAGGGCTACGAGCAGTACTTC. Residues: CASSPQGEGYEQYF.

The CDR3 region has the DNA TGCAGCGGAGCTCTAGCGGGAGGCACAGATACGCAGTATTTT. Amino acid sequence: CSGALAGGTDTQYF. V gene TRBV29-1 combines with J gene TRBJ2-3; 10 bases are shared with TRBD2. Germline values: CDR1 SQVTM, CDR2 ANQGSEA. There are 14 residues in the CDR3. The junction had 5 bases not matched to a gene; V was cut back by 7 bases and J by 1 base.

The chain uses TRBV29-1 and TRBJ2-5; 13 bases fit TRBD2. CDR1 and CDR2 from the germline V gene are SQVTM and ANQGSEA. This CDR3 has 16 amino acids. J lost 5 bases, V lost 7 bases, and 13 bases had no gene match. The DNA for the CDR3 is TGCAGCGCCGGACTAGCGGGGGAAGGGCGTAATGAGACCCAGTACTTC. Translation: CSAGLAGEGRNETQYF.